Below are 30 T cell receptor beta chains sequenced from a single sample in a study of CD8 T cells in ankylosing spondylitis. TCRdb ran MiXCR on the 5' RACE reads and lists one entry per CDR3 protein. Of around 150,000 distinct CDR3 sequences listed, approximately 32% are singletons. Sequencing was performed on synovial fluid, either unsorted or a sorted T cell fraction (not recorded which). All receptors derive from a male donor with ankylosing spondylitis.

This rearrangement joins TRBV20-1 to TRBJ2-1; D is perhaps TRBD2 (7 bases). The CDR3 covers 13 residues. Germline CDR1 reads DFQATT; CDR2 reads SNEGSKA (reference sequence). Trimming left V 6 bases short and J 8 bases short, with 17 bases between. The CDR3 sequence: CSARGALVDEQFF. The CDR3, as DNA: TGCAGTGCCCGGGGGGCCCTCGTCGATGAGCAGTTCTTC.

This clonotype has just a few counts. At one end the junction does not follow the germline gene, possibly because of a read error. The rearrangement joins TRBV2 to TRBJ2-3; D possibly corresponds to TRBD2 (5 bases). The germline CDR1 and CDR2 sequences are SNHLY and FYNNEI. There are 14 residues in the CDR3. Here the CDR3 DNA reads TGTGCCAGCAGTGGGGGTACCTGGACTCTCGGGCGGCATTTT. Translating it yields CASSGGTWTLGRHF.

This clonotype turned up a few times. The chain employs TRBV7-2 and TRBJ1-1, with D hard to call. The germline CDR1 and CDR2 sequences are SGHTA and FQGNSA. V gave up 7 bases and J gave up 3 bases, with 12 bases separating them. The length of the CDR3 is 13 residues. As DNA, the CDR3 is TGTGCCAGCAACAACTTTCTTGACACTGAAGCTTTCTTT. Protein: CASNNFLDTEAFF.

For the CDR3, the DNA is TGTGCCAGCAGTTACTCGAGCACAGCGGGAGTGACCGGGGAGCTGTTTTTT. It codes for CASSYSSTAGVTGELFF. The chain is built from TRBV6-5 and TRBJ2-2, with 8 bases aligning to TRBD2. In germline, CDR1 is MNHEY, CDR2 SVGAGI. Trimming at V came to 0 bases and at J to 5 bases, leaving 8 bases not matched to a gene. The CDR3 is 17 residues long.

The sample holds a few counts of this clonotype. V is TRBV24-1 and J is TRBJ1-2; 7 bases fit TRBD1. The J segment lost 8 bases and the V segment lost 3 bases, leaving 5 bases of the junction unmatched. The CDR3 contains 13 residues. Germline V gene lookup returns CDR1 KGHDR and CDR2 SFDVKD. The CDR3 reads CATSDADRIGYTF. CDR3 bases: TGTGCCACCAGTGATGCGGACAGGATCGGCTACACCTTC.

The chain joins TRBV2 to TRBJ2-1; possible D gene TRBD1, 5 bases. V lost 7 bases and J lost 5, with 12 bases in between. The CDR3 runs 13 residues. Germline values: CDR1 SNHLY, CDR2 FYNNEI. CDR3 residues: CASNKDMNNEQFF. In nucleotides, the CDR3 is TGTGCCAGCAATAAGGACATGAACAATGAGCAGTTCTTC.

The chain recombines TRBV20-1 with TRBJ2-5; D uncertain. CDR1 and CDR2 from the germline V gene are DFQATT and SNEGSKA (reference sequence). CDR3 length equals 14 residues. Trimming removed 3 bases from V and 1 base from J, with 12 bases in between. CDR3 protein: CSARQATIQETQYF. The CDR3 nucleotides are TGCAGTGCTAGGCAGGCGACCATCCAAGAGACCCAGTACTTC.

In its sample, this clonotype was seen many times. The chain carries TRBV6-5 and TRBJ1-2, with D possibly TRBD1 on 5 matching bases. V dropped 3 bases and J dropped 5 bases, with 7 bases sitting between them. The CDR3 runs to 12 residues. CDR1 MNHEY and CDR2 SVGAGI come from the germline V gene. The CDR3 loop is CASSYSGYGYTF. The CDR3 nucleotides read TGTGCCAGCAGTTATTCAGGGTATGGCTACACCTTC.

With regard to this clonotype: In this CDR3 the conserved last residue, phenylalanine or tryptophan, is missing, so a read error is likely. The CDR3 region is CASSPQQGRENYGYTL. The CDR3 coding sequence is TGTGCCAGCAGTCCACAACAGGGGCGGGAGAACTATGGCTACACCTTG. The chain recombines TRBV12-3 or TRBV12-4 with TRBJ1-2, with 7 positions matching TRBD1. CDR3 length: 16 residues. Trimming took 5 bases from V and 2 from J; bases not matched to a gene: 11.

The J gene is TRBJ2-7, the V gene TRBV9; D is perhaps TRBD2 (5 bases). The CDR3 consists of 15 residues. Trimming took off 0 bases at V and 3 bases at J, with 13 bases between the two ends. Germline-derived CDR1 and CDR2 are SGDLS and YYNGEE. CDR3 DNA sequence: TGTGCCAGCAGCGTAGGGAATAGCGAAGACTACGAGCAGTACTTC. Encoded protein: CASSVGNSEDYEQYF.

This clonotype was recorded many times. The gene calls are TRBV5-1 and TRBJ2-3; 8 bases align to TRBD2. This CDR3 has 16 residues. V shed 3 bases, J shed 4 bases, and the junction held 10 bases outside the gene matches. Germline V gives CDR1 SGHRS, CDR2 YFSETQ. CDR3 bases: TGCGCCAGCAGCTGGGGGCAGCGGGGGACCTCAGATACGCAGTATTTT. The encoded protein is CASSWGQRGTSDTQYF.

V and J are TRBV20-1 and TRBJ2-3, with 11 positions matching TRBD2. Trimming removed 3 bases from V and 1 base from J; junction bases left unmatched: 6. CDR1 is DFQATT and CDR2 is SNEGSKA in the germline V gene (reference sequence). The CDR3 has 16 residues. The CDR3 sequence: CSASGLAGGRTDTQYF. CDR3 sequence (DNA): TGCAGTGCTAGTGGCCTAGCGGGGGGTCGCACAGATACGCAGTATTTT.

This clonotype was seen a few times. V and J are TRBV18 and TRBJ2-1, with 9 bases that match TRBD2. The germline V gene has CDR1 KGHSH and CDR2 LQKENI. The ends lost 3 bases at V and 4 bases at J; junction bases unmatched: 7. This CDR3 spans 16 amino acids. The CDR3 is CASSPSSGAMYNEQFF. The DNA of the CDR3 is TGTGCCAGCTCACCTTCTAGCGGGGCGATGTACAATGAGCAGTTCTTC.

The J gene is TRBJ2-1, the V gene TRBV7-6, with a possible D match to TRBD1 (6 bases). Trimming stripped 5 bases from V and 0 bases from J, with 23 bases between. CDR3 length: 19 residues. Germline CDR1 is SGHVS and CDR2 is FNYEAQ. Here the CDR3 DNA reads TGTGCCAGCAGCCAAAGCCCCGAATTAACAGGGATCTCCTACAATGAGCAGTTCTTC. Protein product: CASSQSPELTGISYNEQFF.

This clonotype was counted only a few times. This chain connects TRBV4-1 to TRBJ2-1; D is undetermined. CDR3 length: 14 amino acids. Germline CDR1 MGHRA, CDR2 YSYEKL. V lost 1 base, J lost 3 bases, and 7 bases lay in between. CDR3 sequence reads: CASSQVLFYNEQFF. The DNA for the CDR3 is TGCGCCAGCAGCCAAGTCCTCTTCTACAATGAGCAGTTCTTC.

The rearrangement links TRBV2 to TRBJ1-4; 8 nucleotides line up with TRBD1. The J segment lost 4 bases and the V segment lost 6 bases, leaving 7 bases of the junction unmatched. Germline-derived CDR1 and CDR2 are SNHLY and FYNNEI. There are 15 residues in the CDR3. The CDR3: CASRVQTGVNEKLFF. The CDR3 DNA reads TGTGCCAGCAGAGTACAGACAGGGGTTAATGAAAAACTGTTTTTT. The full variable domain, its missing parts supplied by reference TRBV2 and TRBJ1-4, is EPEVTQTPSHQVTQMGQEVILRCVPISNHLYFYWYRQILGQKVEFLVSFYNNEISEKSEIFDDQFSVERPDGSNFTLKIRSTKLEDSAMYFCASRVQTGVNEKLFFGSGTQLSVL.

This clonotype was picked up many times. The chain uses TRBV27 and TRBJ1-6; D is possibly TRBD1 (6 bases). Per germline, CDR1 MNHEY and CDR2 SMNVEV (reference sequence). This CDR3 has 14 amino acids. V was pared by 6 bases and J by 10 bases, with 16 bases between. The CDR3 region is CASSYQGSRSPLHF. The CDR3 DNA reads TGTGCCAGCAGCTATCAGGGGTCGCGGTCACCCCTCCACTTT.

The chain employs TRBV11-2 and TRBJ1-1; D possibly corresponds to TRBD1 (6 bases). This CDR3 spans 15 amino acids. Germline values: CDR1 SGHAT, CDR2 FQNNGV. Trimming took 0 bases from V and 7 from J, leaving 15 bases between them. CDR3 in amino acids: CASSLDWAGGNEAFF. CDR3 bases: TGTGCCAGCAGCTTAGATTGGGCCGGGGGCAATGAAGCTTTCTTT.

The V call is TRBV7-6, the J call TRBJ2-7; 8 bases agree with TRBD1. Trimming cost V 2 bases and J 5 bases; bases outside gene matches: 5. Germline V gene sequence: CDR1 SGHVS, CDR2 FNYEAQ. The CDR3 length is 14 residues. In nucleotides, the CDR3 is TGTGCCAGCAGCTTAAGGACAGGGCGGAACGAGCAGTACTTC. Amino acid sequence: CASSLRTGRNEQYF.

The rearrangement links TRBV7-2 to TRBJ1-1, with TRBD1 as a possible D gene (5 bases). CDR1 and CDR2 (germline): SGHTA, FQGNSA. The ends were cut back, 4 bases at V and 5 bases at J, with 20 bases in the middle. CDR3 size: 16 residues. CDR3 residues: CASSYPTGPLGTEAFF. In nucleotides, the CDR3 is TGTGCCAGCAGCTACCCGACGGGACCCCTAGGGACTGAAGCTTTCTTT.

The rearrangement links TRBV28 to TRBJ2-3; 8 bases map to TRBD2. Germline loops: CDR1 MDHEN, CDR2 SYDVKM. The V and J ends lost 5 bases and 7 bases, in that order; junction bases with no gene match: 14. This CDR3 contains 16 residues. CDR3 coding DNA: TGTGCCAGCAGTGGAAGTGAGCCGGGAGGGCGACATACGCAGTATTTT. Protein product: CASSGSEPGGRHTQYF.

This clonotype was counted ten times or more. CDR3 sequence: CASSPGQGRIYEQYF. DNA of the CDR3: TGTGCCAGCAGCCCTGGACAGGGGAGGATCTACGAGCAGTACTTC. The J gene is TRBJ2-7, the V gene TRBV12-3 or TRBV12-4, with 9 nucleotides matching TRBD1. This CDR3 comprises 15 residues. The V and J ends lost 6 bases and 3 bases, in that order; junction bases with no gene match: 9.

The V call is TRBV20-1, the J call TRBJ2-5; possibly TRBD1 for D (6 bases). Germline CDR1 and CDR2: DFQATT and SNEGSKA (reference sequence). Trimming took off 6 bases at V and 0 bases at J, with 11 bases between the two ends. This CDR3 spans 13 amino acids. The CDR3 region is CSANGQYQETQYF. The DNA for the CDR3 is TGCAGTGCCAATGGACAGTACCAAGAGACCCAGTACTTC.

This clonotype came up a few times. The chain uses TRBV20-1 and TRBJ2-1, with 9 bases matching TRBD1. The V and J ends lost 6 bases and 1 base, in that order; junction bases with no gene match: 7. Looked up from germline, CDR1 is DFQATT and CDR2 is SNEGSKA (reference sequence). The CDR3 consists of 15 residues. As DNA, the CDR3 is TGCAGTGCCAGTCTCGGGACAGGGTCCTACAATGAGCAGTTCTTC. Translated, it gives CSASLGTGSYNEQFF.

The rearrangement links TRBV12-3 or TRBV12-4 to TRBJ1-6, with 10 bases that match TRBD1. J lost 8 bases, V lost 5 bases, and 9 bases had no gene match. The CDR3 sequence is 16 residues long. The DNA for the CDR3 is TGTGCCAGCAGTCTCTCCAGGACAGGGGGAGATTCACCCCTCCACTTT. Translation: CASSLSRTGGDSPLHF.

This chain connects TRBV28 to TRBJ1-1, with 8 bases identical to TRBD1. The trim removed 6 bases at V and 1 base at J, leaving 7 bases unmatched. Germline lookup yields CDR1 MDHEN and CDR2 SYDVKM. This CDR3 spans 15 amino acids. The CDR3 bases are TGTGCCAGCAGGCGACAGGGGATGGGGAACACTGAAGCTTTCTTT. This gives the protein CASRRQGMGNTEAFF.

This clonotype was counted between two and nine times. This sequence joins TRBV7-2 and TRBJ2-5; the match to TRBD1 covers 9 bases. CDR1 is SGHTA and CDR2 is FQGNSA in the germline V gene. The V gene end was trimmed by 4 bases and the J gene end by 5 bases; junction bases not matched to a gene: 8. The CDR3 length is 15 residues. The CDR3 loop is CASSSGQGRWETQYF. The DNA of the CDR3 is TGTGCCAGCAGCTCAGGACAGGGGAGGTGGGAGACCCAGTACTTC.

V gene TRBV20-1 combines with J gene TRBJ1-2; weak D call: TRBD1 (5 bases). V lost 0 bases and J 0 bases, leaving 14 bases between the germline ends. This CDR3 has 16 amino acids. Germline-derived CDR1 and CDR2 are DFQATT and SNEGSKA (reference sequence). The CDR3, as DNA: TGCAGTGCTAGAGATGCAGGACAACTAACTAACTATGGCTACACCTTC. Translating it yields CSARDAGQLTNYGYTF.

The sample holds many counts of this clonotype. This rearrangement joins TRBV24-1 to TRBJ2-1, with 12 positions matching TRBD1. The CDR3 loop spans 14 amino acids. V lost 7 bases to trimming and J lost 8 bases; unmatched junction nucleotides: 5. CDR1 and CDR2 from the germline V gene are KGHDR and SFDVKD. In DNA form, the CDR3 reads TGTGCCACCAGCCCGGGACAGGGGGCGGATGAGCAGTTCTTC. This encodes CATSPGQGADEQFF.

The rearrangement joins TRBV7-9 to TRBJ2-3; 8 nucleotides agree with TRBD2. Germline lookup yields CDR1 SEHNR and CDR2 FQNEAQ (reference sequence). The CDR3 is 16 amino acids. Trimming took 5 bases from V and 5 from J; bases not matched to a gene: 12. This CDR3 reads CASSLPETSAKDTQYF. Here the CDR3 DNA reads TGTGCCAGCAGCCTTCCCGAGACTAGCGCAAAAGATACGCAGTATTTT.